This is a list of T cell receptor beta chains from one sample in a study of T cell responses to AZD1222 COVID-19 vaccine. Measured with immunoSEQ multiplex PCR; TCRdb has only the in-frame clones, and not every one. The sample carries over 100,000 clones, approximately 84% recorded once. Specimen: peripheral blood, collected on day 0 of AZD1222 vaccination. The receptor set was obtained from an adult in good health. Each CDR3 is given with its conserved first and last residue. D genes are given only for firm matches. The size field is filled for only some rows; it gives once, few, many or a size class.

>TRBV5-5|NA|TRBJ1-2|NA
TGTGCCAGCAGCTATGTTCGGGGGGCGGATGGCTACACCTTC
CASSYVRGADGYTF
>TRBV6-5|NA|TRBJ1-3|NA
TGTGCCAGCACAGGGCAGCAATTGGGCGGAAACACCATATATTTT
CASTGQQLGGNTIYF
>TRBV6-5|NA|TRBJ1-1|TRBD1
TGTGCCAGCAGTTATACTGGACAGGGGAGAAACACTGAAGCTTTCTTT
CASSYTGQGRNTEAFF
>TRBV9|NA|TRBJ1-3|NA
TGTGCCAGCAGCGTAGAAGGGTCCTCTGGAAACACCATATATTTT
CASSVEGSSGNTIYF
>TRBV6-5|NA|TRBJ1-1|NA
TGTGCCAGCAGTTTCCGGTGGGGAGGGAACACTGAAGCTTTCTTT
CASSFRWGGNTEAFF
>TRBV21-1|NA|TRBJ1-1|NA
TGTGCCAGCAGCAAATCGTCAAGTTCGCGGTGGTTCACTGAAGCTTTCTTT
CASSKSSSSRWFTEAFF
>TRBV12-5|NA|TRBJ1-6|NA
TGTGCTAGTGGTTTCGAGGATTCACCCCTCCACTTT
CASGFEDSPLHF
>TRBV28|NA|TRBJ1-6|NA
TGTGCCAGCAGGTCAACCAGAGGGGTTAATAATTCACCCCTCCACTTT
CASRSTRGVNNSPLHF
>TRBV24-1|few|TRBJ2-2|TRBD1
TGTGCCACCAGTGATTCGACTAGGACAGGGAGGACCGGGGAGCTGTTTTTT
CATSDSTRTGRTGELFF
>TRBV18|NA|TRBJ1-1|NA
TGTGCCAGCTCTCCTCGGTCGGGCGCTGAAGCTTTCTTT
CASSPRSGAEAFF
>TRBV5-1|NA|TRBJ1-3|NA
TGCGCCAGCAGCTTGGAACAGGGAGGAAACACCATATATTTT
CASSLEQGGNTIYF
>TRBV9|once|TRBJ2-7|NA
TGTGCCAGCAGCGTAGGGGATTACGTTGAGCAGTACTTC
CASSVGDYVEQYF
>TRBV6-5|NA|TRBJ1-2|NA
TGTGCCAGCAGCTTGGGGGGGATTGGCTACACCTTC
CASSLGGIGYTF
>TRBV4-2|NA|TRBJ1-2|NA
TGTGCCAGCAGCCAAGAGCCCGGGGGCCTACCCTATGGCTACACCTTC
CASSQEPGGLPYGYTF
>TRBV7-9|NA|TRBJ2-1|NA
TGTGCCAGCAGCTCTACTAGTTACAATGAGCAGTTCTTC
CASSSTSYNEQFF
>TRBV24-1|NA|TRBJ1-1|TRBD1
TGTGCCACCAGATCGACAGGGGTGAACACTGAAGCTTTCTTT
CATRSTGVNTEAFF
>TRBV19|NA|TRBJ1-1|NA
TGTGCCAGTGGAATCCCAAACACTGAAGCTTTCTTT
CASGIPNTEAFF
>TRBV9|NA|TRBJ1-6|NA
TGTGCCAGCAGCGTAGAAGGTGGGCAGGGAGGCTCACCCCTCCACTTT
CASSVEGGQGGSPLHF
>TRBV19|NA|TRBJ1-1|NA
TGTGCCAGTAGTCCCGCCGGGAGGAACACTGAAGCTTTCTTT
CASSPAGRNTEAFF
>TRBV7-9|NA|TRBJ1-2|NA
TGTGCCAGCAGCCCGAACAAGGATGTTAACTATGGCTACACCTTC
CASSPNKDVNYGYTF
>TRBV6-5|NA|TRBJ1-1|NA
TGTGCCAGCAGTTACTCGAGTTTCGGCCTGAACACTGAAGCTTTCTTT
CASSYSSFGLNTEAFF
>TRBV27|NA|TRBJ1-4|TRBD1
TGTGCCAGCAGTTTTAGGGGACAGGGATCTGAAAAACTGTTTTTT
CASSFRGQGSEKLFF
>TRBV19|NA|TRBJ2-1|TRBD2
TGTGCCAGTAGGAGTAGCGGGAGGTTGTTTTGGAATGAGCAGTTCTTC
CASRSSGRLFWNEQFF
>TRBV13|NA|TRBJ2-2|NA
TGTGCCAGCAGCCAAGGGGACGTAAACACCGGGGAGCTGTTTTTT
CASSQGDVNTGELFF
>TRBV4-1|NA|TRBJ1-4|NA
TGCGCCAGCAGCCAAGACTCCCCCGGCGGGGGACTGTTTTTT
CASSQDSPGGGLFF
>TRBV6-2/TRBV6-3|NA|TRBJ2-7|NA
TGTGCCAGCAGTTACCTGCCAGGGAGCTCCTACGAGCAGTACTTC
CASSYLPGSSYEQYF
>TRBV18|NA|TRBJ2-4|TRBD2
TGTGCCAGCTCACCAGGCCTAGCGGGGCTCAAAAACATTCAGTACTTC
CASSPGLAGLKNIQYF
>TRBV13|NA|TRBJ1-3|NA
TGTGCCAGCAGTTCCCGGGGGGCGTCCTCTGGAAACACCATATATTTT
CASSSRGASSGNTIYF
>TRBV24-1|NA|TRBJ2-3|NA
TGTGCCACCAGCGGGGGGCCCCCCACAGATACGCAGTATTTT
CATSGGPPTDTQYF
>TRBV19|NA|TRBJ2-2|TRBD2
TGTGCCAGTAGTATTCCCCCCCCAGCGGGAGTAATTACCGGGGAGCTGTTTTTT
CASSIPPPAGVITGELFF
>TRBV4-3|NA|TRBJ2-1|TRBD2
TGCGCCAGCAGCCTCCATGAGAGCGGGAACAATGAGCAGTTCTTC
CASSLHESGNNEQFF
>TRBV6-5|NA|TRBJ2-5|NA
TGTGCCAGCGGAGGGTCGGGGCGGGAGACCCAGTACTTC
CASGGSGRETQYF